The T cell receptor beta chain described here comes from a study of molecular identifiers for immune sequencing clone quantification. Across the study: Four of five RNA aliquots from roughly 21,000 or 96,000 naive CD8 T cells were sequenced. Study-wide points: Over 98% of CMV-specific effector molecules, but under 1% of naive ones, were in clones above 20 copies.

Sorting recovered naive CD8 T cells on a CD8+CD4-CCR7+CD45RA+ profile. The bulk TCR libraries were made with methods described before and with listed TCR primers. In TCRdb, the PCR reads were re-called with MiXCR into one record per CDR3 protein. The sample comprises just over 95,000 distinct CDR3 sequences, 20% to 30% of which are singletons, and 0.85% to 0.95% rests with the top ten. This clonotype was found many times. Its antigen is as yet unknown. The CDR3 contains 14 residues. Germline loops: CDR1 SGHRS, CDR2 YFSETQ. V gave up 0 bases and J gave up 1 base, with 7 bases separating them. This receptor was taken from a human donor in good health. Some libraries in this study had Jurkat cell RNA spiked in. Input material: naive CD8+ T cells from blood, with Jurkat cell RNA spiked in. As to subset: FACS-sorted CD8+CD4-CCR7+CD45RA+ naive T cells. The chain employs TRBV5-1 and TRBJ1-1; D uncertain. The CDR3 sequence: CASSLAGENTEAFF. CDR3 in DNA: TGCGCCAGCAGCTTGGCCGGGGAGAACACTGAAGCTTTCTTT.